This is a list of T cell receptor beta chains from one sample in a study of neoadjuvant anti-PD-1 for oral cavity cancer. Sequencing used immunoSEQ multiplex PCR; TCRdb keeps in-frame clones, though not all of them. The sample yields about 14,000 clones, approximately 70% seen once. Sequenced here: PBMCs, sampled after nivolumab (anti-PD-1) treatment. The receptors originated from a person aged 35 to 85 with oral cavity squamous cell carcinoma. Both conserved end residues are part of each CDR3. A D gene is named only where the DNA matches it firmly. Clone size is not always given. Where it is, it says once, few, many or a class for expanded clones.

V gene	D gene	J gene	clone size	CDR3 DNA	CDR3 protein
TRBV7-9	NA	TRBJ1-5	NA	TGTGCCAGCAGCTTAGTAGGGGTTGATCAGCCCCAGCATTTT	CASSLVGVDQPQHF
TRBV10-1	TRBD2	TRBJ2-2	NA	TGCGCCAGCAGCGAACAGAAATCGAGCGGGAGAACCGGGGAGCTGTTTTTT	CASSEQKSSGRTGELFF
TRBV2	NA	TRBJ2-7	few	TGTGCCAGCAGTGAAAGAGGGCAGGCCTACGAGCAGTACTTC	CASSERGQAYEQYF
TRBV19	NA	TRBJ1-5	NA	TGTGCCAGTAGTCAAGGTAGCAATCAGCCCCAGCATTTT	CASSQGSNQPQHF
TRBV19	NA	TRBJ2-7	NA	TGTGCCAGTAGTATGGCGAGCTCCTACGAGCAGTACTTC	CASSMASSYEQYF
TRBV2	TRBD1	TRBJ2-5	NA	TGTGCCAGCAGTGGAGCGACAGGGGGCACTGAGACCCAGTACTTC	CASSGATGGTETQYF
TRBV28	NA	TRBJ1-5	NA	TGTGCCAGCAGTACAGGCGTTCTCCAGCATTTT	CASSTGVLQHF
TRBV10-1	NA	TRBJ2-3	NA	TGCGCCAGCAGTGAGAGCACAGATACGCAGTATTTT	CASSESTDTQYF
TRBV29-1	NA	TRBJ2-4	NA	TGCAGCGTTGACGGTACAGGTCAGAACATTCAGTACTTC	CSVDGTGQNIQYF
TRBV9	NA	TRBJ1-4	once	TGTGCCAGCAGCGTTGGCAGGTCGGCAACTAATGAAAAACTGTTTTTT	CASSVGRSATNEKLFF
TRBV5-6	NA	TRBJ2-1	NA	TGTGCCAGCAGCTCCCGGGGGTACAATGAGCAGTTCTTC	CASSSRGYNEQFF
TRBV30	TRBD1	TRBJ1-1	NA	TGTGCCTGGAGGCTAGGGGGCAATATAGGGAACACTGAAGCTTTCTTT	CAWRLGGNIGNTEAFF
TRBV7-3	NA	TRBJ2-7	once	TGTGCCAGCAGCTTAAGGCCCCAGGGTGACGAGCAGTACTTC	CASSLRPQGDEQYF
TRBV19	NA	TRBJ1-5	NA	TGTGCCAGTAGTCGGAGGGGTGGGGGCAATCAGCCCCAGCATTTT	CASSRRGGGNQPQHF
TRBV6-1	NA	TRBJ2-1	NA	TGTGCCAGCAGTGAAGCGCTCGGGGGTTACAATGAGCAGTTCTTC	CASSEALGGYNEQFF
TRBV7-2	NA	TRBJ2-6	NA	TGTGCCAGCAGCTTAATCCAGGCCGCTGGGGCCAACGTCCTGACTTTC	CASSLIQAAGANVLTF
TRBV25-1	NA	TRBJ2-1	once	TGTGCCAGCAGCGGGTCCGGGAGCTCCTACAATGAGCAGTTCTTC	CASSGSGSSYNEQFF
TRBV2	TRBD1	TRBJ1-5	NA	TGTGCCAGCAGCGCTGACAGGGTCAATCAGCCCCAGCATTTT	CASSADRVNQPQHF
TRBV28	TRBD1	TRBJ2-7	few	TGTGCCAGCAGTTTAAGTCGGGAAAGACAGGGCCCCTACGAGCAGTACTTC	CASSLSRERQGPYEQYF
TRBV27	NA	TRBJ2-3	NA	TGTGCCAGCAGTCCCTTGAAGCTAGCGACAGATACGCAGTATTTT	CASSPLKLATDTQYF
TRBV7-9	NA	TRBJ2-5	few	TGTGCCAGCAGCCGACCCGACTTGGGGACCCAAGAGACCCAGTACTTC	CASSRPDLGTQETQYF
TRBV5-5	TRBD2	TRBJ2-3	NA	TGTGCCAGCAGCCGGGAGGGTGGGTCGAGCACAGATACGCAGTATTTT	CASSREGGSSTDTQYF
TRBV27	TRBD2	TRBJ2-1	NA	TGTGCCAGCAGTTTATCTAGAACTAGCGGTTACAATGAGCAGTTCTTC	CASSLSRTSGYNEQFF
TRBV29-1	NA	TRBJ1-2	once	TGCAGCGCCCTACGGCCAGACTATGGCTACACCTTC	CSALRPDYGYTF
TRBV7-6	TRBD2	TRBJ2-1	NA	TGTGCCAGCAGCTTAGGGGCAGGGGGACTAGCGGTTAATGAGCAGTTCTTC	CASSLGAGGLAVNEQFF
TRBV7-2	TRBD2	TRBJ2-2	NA	TGTGCCAGCAGCAACAGGACTAGCGGGAGTAAGCTGTTTTTT	CASSNRTSGSKLFF
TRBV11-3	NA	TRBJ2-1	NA	TGTGCCAGCTCCCAAGGGGATAACGATGAGCAGTTCTTC	CASSQGDNDEQFF
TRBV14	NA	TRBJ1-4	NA	TGTGCCAGCAGCCATAGGATGAATGGTGAAAAACTGTTTTTT	CASSHRMNGEKLFF
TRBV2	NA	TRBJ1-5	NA	TGTGCCAGCAGTGCCCCGAATCAGCCCCAGCATTTT	CASSAPNQPQHF
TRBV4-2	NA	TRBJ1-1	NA	TGTGCCAGCAGCCAAGATCAGGACCGACCCCTGGCTGAAGCTTTCTTT	CASSQDQDRPLAEAFF
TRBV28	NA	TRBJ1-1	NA	TGTGCCAGCAGTGCCCAAGGTGACACTGAAGCTTTCTTT	CASSAQGDTEAFF
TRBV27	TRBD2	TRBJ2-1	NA	TGTGCCAGCAGTTTAGGAGTAGCGGGAGGTCTCGATGAGCAGTTCTTC	CASSLGVAGGLDEQFF
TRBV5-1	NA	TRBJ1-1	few	TGCGCCAGCAGCTGGCAGGGTTCGAACACTGAAGCTTTCTTT	CASSWQGSNTEAFF
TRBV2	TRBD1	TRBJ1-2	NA	TGTGCCAGCAATGGACAGGGGGAGACTAACTATGGCTACACCTTC	CASNGQGETNYGYTF
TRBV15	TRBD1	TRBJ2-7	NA	TGTGCCACCAGCAGCGGGACAGCTCGACGAGGGGACGAGCAGTACTTC	CATSSGTARRGDEQYF
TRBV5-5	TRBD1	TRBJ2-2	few	TGTGCCAGCAGCTTTGACCAGGGGGCCGGGGAGCTGTTTTTT	CASSFDQGAGELFF
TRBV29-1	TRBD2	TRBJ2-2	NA	TGCAGCGGGGTAGCGGGAGCAACGAACACCGGGGAGCTGTTTTTT	CSGVAGATNTGELFF
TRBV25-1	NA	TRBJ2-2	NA	TGTGCCAGCAGTGTGGCAGGGAACACCGGGGAGCTGTTTTTT	CASSVAGNTGELFF
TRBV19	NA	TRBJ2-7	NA	TGTGCCAGTAGTATCGGGGCAGGGTACTACGAGCAGTACTTC	CASSIGAGYYEQYF
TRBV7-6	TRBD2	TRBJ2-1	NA	TGTGCCAGCAGCCAAGGACTAGCGGGTAGCTCCTACAATGAGCAGTTCTTC	CASSQGLAGSSYNEQFF
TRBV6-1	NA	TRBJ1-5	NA	TGTGCCAGCATTAGATCTTATAGCAATCAGCCCCAGCATTTT	CASIRSYSNQPQHF
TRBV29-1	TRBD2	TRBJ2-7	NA	TGCAGTGCCTCTAGCGGCAGCTCCTACGAGCAGTACTTC	CSASSGSSYEQYF
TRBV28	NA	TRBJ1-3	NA	TGTGCCAGCAGTTCCAACAGGTTATCGGGAAACACCATATATTTT	CASSSNRLSGNTIYF
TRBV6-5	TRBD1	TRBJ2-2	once	TGTGCCAGCAGTTCGGACAGGGAAAACACCGGGGAGCTGTTTTTT	CASSSDRENTGELFF
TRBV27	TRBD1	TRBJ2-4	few	TGTGCCAGCAGTACCCCGACAGGGGGGAACATTCAGTACTTC	CASSTPTGGNIQYF
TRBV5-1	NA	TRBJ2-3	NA	TGCGCCAGCAGCTCCCTTGGAGCGGCGAGCACAGATACGCAGTATTTT	CASSSLGAASTDTQYF